This T cell receptor (beta chain) appears in the sequencing data of a study of T cell responses to AZD1222 COVID-19 vaccine. TCRdb's table, derived via immunoSEQ multiplex PCR, lists solely in-frame clones and lacks some. The table shows about 85,000 clones, with 86% occurring only once. On this clone itself: Its antigen is unknown.

Findings of the study overall: Spike regions recognized by vaccine-associated CD4 TCRs spanned the protein, led by 160-218 and 743-854. Nearly half of spike-specific TCRs reportedly target unmutated variant regions.

Between the trimmed V and J ends, which lost 4 bases and 4 bases, there was a span of 17 bases. From germline, CDR1 is MNHNS and CDR2 SASEGT. This CDR3 is built from 16 residues. This specimen was peripheral blood, taken on day 0 of AZD1222 vaccination. The TCR comes from an adult in good health. The chain combines TRBV6-1 with TRBJ2-1, with unresolved D. DNA of the CDR3: TGTGCCAGCAGTGCAAGAACCAGCCCTCCTTACAATGAGCAGTTCTTC. Its translation: CASSARTSPPYNEQFF.